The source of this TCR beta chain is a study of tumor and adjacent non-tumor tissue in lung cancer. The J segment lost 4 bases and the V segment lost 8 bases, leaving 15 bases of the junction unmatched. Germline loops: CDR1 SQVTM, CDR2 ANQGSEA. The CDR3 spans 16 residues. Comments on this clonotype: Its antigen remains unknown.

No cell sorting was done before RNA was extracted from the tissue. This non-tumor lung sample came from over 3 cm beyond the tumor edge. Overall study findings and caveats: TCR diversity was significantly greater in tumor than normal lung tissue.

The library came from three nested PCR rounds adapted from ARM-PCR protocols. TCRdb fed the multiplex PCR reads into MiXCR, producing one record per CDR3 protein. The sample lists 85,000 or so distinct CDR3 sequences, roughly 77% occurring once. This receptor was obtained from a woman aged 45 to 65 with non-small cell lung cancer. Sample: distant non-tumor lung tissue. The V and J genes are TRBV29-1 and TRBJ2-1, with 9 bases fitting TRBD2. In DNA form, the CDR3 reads TGCAGCATCCTCCTTACGACTAGCGGATTTTACAATGAGCAGTTCTTC. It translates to CSILLTTSGFYNEQFF.